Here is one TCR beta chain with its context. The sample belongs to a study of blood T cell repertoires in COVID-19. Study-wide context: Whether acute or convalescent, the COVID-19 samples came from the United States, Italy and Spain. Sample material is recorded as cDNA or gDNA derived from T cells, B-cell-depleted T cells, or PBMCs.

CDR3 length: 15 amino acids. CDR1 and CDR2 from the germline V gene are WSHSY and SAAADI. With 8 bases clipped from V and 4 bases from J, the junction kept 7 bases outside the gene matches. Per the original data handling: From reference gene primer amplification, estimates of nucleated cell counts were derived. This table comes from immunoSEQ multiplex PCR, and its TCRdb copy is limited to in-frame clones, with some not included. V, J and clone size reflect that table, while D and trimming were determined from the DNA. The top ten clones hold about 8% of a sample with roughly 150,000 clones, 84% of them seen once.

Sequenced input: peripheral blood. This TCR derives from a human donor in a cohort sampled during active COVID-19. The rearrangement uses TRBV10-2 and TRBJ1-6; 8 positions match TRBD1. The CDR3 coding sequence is TGCGCCAGCTGTGGGACAGGCCTTTATAATTCACCCCTCCACTTT. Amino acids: CASCGTGLYNSPLHF.